This T cell receptor (beta chain) was captured by sequencing in a study of cytomegalovirus exposure and HLA in healthy donors. Study conclusions and caveats: Cytomegalovirus-associated TCR beta chains were listed, numbering roughly 150. Apart from CMV serostatus, no immune exposure information was available. Analyzed later, association rates of TCRs varied across HLA loci, with DRB1 most and HLA-C fewest.

Germline-derived CDR1 and CDR2 are MGHRA and YSYEKL. This CDR3 has 13 residues. The V and J ends lost 3 bases and 8 bases, in that order; junction bases with no gene match: 2. It was with 60 Vbeta and 13 Jbeta primers that the PCR ran. TCRdb's table, derived via immunoSEQ multiplex PCR, lists solely in-frame clones and lacks some. The sample has roughly 120,000 clones, 80% seen once; the top ten hold 5% to 5.5%. With regard to this clone: Its antigen is undetermined.

This chain links TRBV4-1 with TRBJ1-4; 8 nucleotides match TRBD1. The receptor was derived from a man under 40 in good health and CMV-seronegative. Sequenced: PBMCs. CDR3 nucleotides: TGCGCCAGCAGCCAGTGGACAGGGGAAAAACTGTTTTTT. Its protein is CASSQWTGEKLFF.